This T cell receptor (beta chain) was sequenced for a study of blood T cell repertoires in COVID-19. The CDR3 contains 15 residues. With 3 bases removed from V and 0 bases from J, the gap between germline ends came to 8 bases. Germline V gives CDR1 KGHDR, CDR2 SFDVKD. Using immunoSEQ multiplex PCR, the repertoire was profiled, and TCRdb retains in-frame clones only, with some absent. The profile shows tens of thousands of clones, about 89% of them singletons. The V and J genes are TRBV24-1 and TRBJ2-1, with D possibly matching TRBD1 (5 bases). The material sequenced was peripheral blood. The clonotype was recovered from a woman aged 25-40 years in a cohort sampled during active COVID-19. The CDR3 DNA is TGTGCCACCAGTGATACAGGTAGCTCCTACAATGAGCAGTTCTTC. Protein product: CATSDTGSSYNEQFF.